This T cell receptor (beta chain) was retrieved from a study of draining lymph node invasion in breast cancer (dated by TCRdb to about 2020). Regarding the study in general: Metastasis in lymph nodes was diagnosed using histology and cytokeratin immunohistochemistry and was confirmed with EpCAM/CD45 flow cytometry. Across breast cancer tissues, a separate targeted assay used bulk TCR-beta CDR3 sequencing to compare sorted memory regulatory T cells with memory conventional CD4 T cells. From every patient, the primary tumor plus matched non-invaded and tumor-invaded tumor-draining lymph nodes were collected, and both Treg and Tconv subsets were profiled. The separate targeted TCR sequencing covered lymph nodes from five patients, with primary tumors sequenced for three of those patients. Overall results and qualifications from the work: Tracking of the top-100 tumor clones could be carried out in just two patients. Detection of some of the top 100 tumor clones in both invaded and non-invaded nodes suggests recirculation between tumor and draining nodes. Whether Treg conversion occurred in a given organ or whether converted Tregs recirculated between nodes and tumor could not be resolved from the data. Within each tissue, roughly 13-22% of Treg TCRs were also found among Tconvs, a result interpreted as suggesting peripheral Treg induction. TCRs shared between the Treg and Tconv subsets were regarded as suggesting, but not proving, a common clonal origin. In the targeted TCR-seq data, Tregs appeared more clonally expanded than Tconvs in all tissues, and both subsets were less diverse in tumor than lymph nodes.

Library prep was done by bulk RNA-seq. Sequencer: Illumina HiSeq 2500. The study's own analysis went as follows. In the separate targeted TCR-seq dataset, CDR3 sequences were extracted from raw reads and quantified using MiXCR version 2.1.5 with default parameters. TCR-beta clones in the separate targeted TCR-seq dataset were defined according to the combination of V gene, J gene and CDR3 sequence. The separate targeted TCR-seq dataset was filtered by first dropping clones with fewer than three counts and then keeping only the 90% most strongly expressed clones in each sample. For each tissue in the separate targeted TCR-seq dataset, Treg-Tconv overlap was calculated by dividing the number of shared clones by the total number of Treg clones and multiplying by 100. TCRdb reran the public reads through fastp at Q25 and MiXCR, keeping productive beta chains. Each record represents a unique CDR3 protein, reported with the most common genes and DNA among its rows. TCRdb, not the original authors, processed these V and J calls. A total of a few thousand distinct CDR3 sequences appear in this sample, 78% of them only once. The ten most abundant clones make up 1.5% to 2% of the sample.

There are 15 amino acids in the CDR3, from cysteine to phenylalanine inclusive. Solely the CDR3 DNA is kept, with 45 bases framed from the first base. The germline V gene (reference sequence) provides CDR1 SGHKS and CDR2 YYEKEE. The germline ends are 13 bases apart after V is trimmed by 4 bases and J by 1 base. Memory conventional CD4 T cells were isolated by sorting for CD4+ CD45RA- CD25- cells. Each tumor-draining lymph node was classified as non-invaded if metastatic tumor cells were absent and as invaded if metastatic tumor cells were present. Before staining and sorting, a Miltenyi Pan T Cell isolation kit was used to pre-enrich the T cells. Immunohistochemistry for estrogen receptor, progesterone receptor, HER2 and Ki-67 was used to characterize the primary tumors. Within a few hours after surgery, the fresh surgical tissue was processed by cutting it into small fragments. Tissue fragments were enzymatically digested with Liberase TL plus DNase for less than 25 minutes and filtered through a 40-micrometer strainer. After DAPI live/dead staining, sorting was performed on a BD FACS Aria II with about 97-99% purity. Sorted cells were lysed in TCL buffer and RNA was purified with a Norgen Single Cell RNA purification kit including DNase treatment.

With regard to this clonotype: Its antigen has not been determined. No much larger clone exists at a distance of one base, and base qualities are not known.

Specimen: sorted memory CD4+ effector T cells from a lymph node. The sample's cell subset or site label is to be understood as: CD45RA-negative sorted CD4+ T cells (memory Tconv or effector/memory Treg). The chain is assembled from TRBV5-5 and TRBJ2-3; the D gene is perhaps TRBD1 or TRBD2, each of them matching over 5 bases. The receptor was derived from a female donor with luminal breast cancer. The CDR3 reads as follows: CASSPRGVGTDTQYF. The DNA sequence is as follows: TGTGCCAGCAGCCCCCGAGGGGTTGGCACAGATACGCAGTATTTT.